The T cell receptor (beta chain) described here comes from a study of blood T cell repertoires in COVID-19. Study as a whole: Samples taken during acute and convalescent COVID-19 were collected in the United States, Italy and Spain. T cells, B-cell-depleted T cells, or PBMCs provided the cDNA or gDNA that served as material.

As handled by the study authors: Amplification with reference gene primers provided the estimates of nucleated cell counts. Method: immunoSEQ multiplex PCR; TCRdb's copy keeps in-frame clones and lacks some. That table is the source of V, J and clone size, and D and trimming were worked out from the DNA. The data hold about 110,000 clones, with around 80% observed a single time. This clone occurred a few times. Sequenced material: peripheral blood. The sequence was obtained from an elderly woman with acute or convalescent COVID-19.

This chain's CDR3 is CASSIGRETELEAFF. In DNA form, the CDR3 reads TGTGCCAGTAGTATAGGGCGGGAAACCGAACTTGAAGCTTTCTTT. The V gene is TRBV19, the J gene TRBJ1-1; unclear D gene. This CDR3 is 15 amino acids long. Germline V gene lookup returns CDR1 LNHDA and CDR2 SQIVND (reference sequence). Trimming cost V 1 base and J 7 bases, with 16 bases left between them.